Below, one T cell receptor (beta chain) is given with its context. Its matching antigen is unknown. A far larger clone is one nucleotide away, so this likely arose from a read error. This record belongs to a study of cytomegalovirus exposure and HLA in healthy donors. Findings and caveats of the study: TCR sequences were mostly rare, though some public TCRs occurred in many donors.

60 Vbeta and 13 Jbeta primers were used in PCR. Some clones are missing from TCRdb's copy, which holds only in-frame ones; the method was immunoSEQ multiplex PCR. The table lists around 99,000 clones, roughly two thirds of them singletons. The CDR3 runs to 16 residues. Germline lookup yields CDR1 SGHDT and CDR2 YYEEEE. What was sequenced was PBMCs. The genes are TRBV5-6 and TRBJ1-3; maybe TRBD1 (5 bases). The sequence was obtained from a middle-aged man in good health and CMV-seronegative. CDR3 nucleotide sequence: TGTGCCAGCAGCCTAAGCAGGGAAATCACTGGAAACGCCATATATTTT. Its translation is CASSLSREITGNAIYF. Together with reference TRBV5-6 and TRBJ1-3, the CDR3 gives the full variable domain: DAGVTQSPTHLIKTRGQQVTLRCSPKSGHDTVSWYQQALGQGPQFIFQYYEEEERQRGNFPDRFSGHQFPNYSSELNVNALLLGDSALYLCASSLSREITGNAIYFGEGSWLTVV.